Given below is one T cell receptor (beta chain) in context. What this receptor recognizes is not known. Base qualities are missing; no much larger clone stands one base away. This sample was included in a study of CD8 T cells in Susac syndrome (dated by TCRdb to between 2018 and 2020). Notes on the research overall: The study used repertoire sequencing to test whether antigen drove CD8+ T cell activation and differentiation in Susac syndrome. The clonality of the CD8+ T cell repertoire was compared across some eleven healthy donors, about 14 Susac syndrome patients and around 16 multiple sclerosis patients.

Peripheral blood CD8+ and CD4+ T cells from healthy donors, Susac syndrome patients and multiple sclerosis patients were profiled using high-throughput TCR beta sequencing. Multiple sclerosis controls were treatment-naive patients with stable or active relapsing-remitting disease fulfilling revised McDonald criteria. Bulk CD8+ and CD4+ T cells were purified magnetically by negative isolation, whereas CD8+ TEMRA cells were enriched by FACS. Blood was drawn into EDTA tubes, processed within 24 hours, and PBMCs were isolated by density gradient centrifugation. PBMCs intended for TCR sequencing were frozen in liquid nitrogen and were later thawed in a 37 degrees C water bath. The sorted or isolated CD4+, CD8+ and CD8+ TEMRA cells reached a purity of at least 90%. Including the terminal cysteine and phenylalanine, the CDR3 comprises 17 residues. Only the CDR3 portion is preserved as DNA: 51 bases, with reading frame beginning at the first base. Relative to germline, V is 5 bases shorter and J is 5 bases shorter, with 25 bases between their ends. Sequences MDHEN (CDR1) and SYDVKM (CDR2) are obtained from the germline V gene.

What the research found in general, with its limitations: The number of individuals in the TCR sequencing and HLA analysis was acknowledged as relatively small.

RNA was extracted using the RNeasy kit, and roughly 0.45 to 1 ug of the RNA was reverse transcribed with random hexamers. TCR beta CDR3 regions were amplified with the immunoSEQ multiplex PCR assay covering 54 Vbeta and 13 Jbeta segments. Bias from PCR amplification was corrected by using a synthetic template baseline for primer optimization and for computational correction. For the original study's pipeline: Reads were annotated to V, D and J genes according to IMGT and were analyzed with immunoSEQ Analyzer, with only productive sequences retained. Clonality was calculated as one minus the Shannon entropy normalized by log2 of the number of productive unique sequences. For each patient and control, public and private clones were evaluated among the 100 most prevalent clones. Susac-specific clones were defined as absent from healthy and MS cohorts, around 970 published viral clones and other ImmuneACCESS disease sequences. TCRdb reran the public reads through fastp at Q25 and MiXCR, keeping productive beta chains. Under each unique CDR3 protein, matching rows form one entry showing the most common genes and DNA. The V and J calls reflect TCRdb's pipeline rather than the authors' work. For this sample there are approximately 120,000 distinct CDR3 sequences; more than 75% appear just once. Approximately 0.24% of the sample lies in the top ten.

The sequence joins TRBV28 to TRBJ2-7; there is no confident call for the D gene. The receptor was derived from a human donor with multiple sclerosis. Sequencing was performed on CD8+ T cells from PBMCs. The CDR3 in this case is CASSGAERLPSIHEQYF. The nucleotides read TGTGCCAGCAGTGGAGCAGAGCGACTCCCATCGATCCACGAGCAGTACTTC.